The clone carrying this T cell receptor (beta chain) appeared a few times. Its target is unknown. This entry comes from a study of cytomegalovirus exposure and HLA in healthy donors. Notes on the study in general: Later, an analysis showed that TCR beta chains associated with HLA were more clonally expanded than others that were equally common. The classifier, whose performance was assessed in both the original and validation cohorts, reportedly diagnosed cytomegalovirus status with high specificity and sensitivity.

This PCR relied on a set of 60 Vbeta primers and 13 Jbeta primers. Measured with immunoSEQ multiplex PCR; TCRdb has only the in-frame clones, and not every one. The sample has about 150,000 clones, 73% seen once. CDR3 length: 16 amino acids. Germline CDR1 is MNHEY and CDR2 is SVGAGI. V lost 2 bases to trimming and J lost 8 bases; unmatched junction nucleotides: 8. This TCR derives from a young woman in good health and CMV-seronegative. The V and J genes are TRBV6-5 and TRBJ2-1; TRBD2 matches at 11 bases. Sequencing was carried out using PBMCs. CDR3 region: CASSYELAGVGDEQFF. The CDR3 coding sequence is TGTGCCAGCAGTTACGAACTAGCGGGGGTTGGGGATGAGCAGTTCTTC.